This T cell receptor beta chain was captured in a study of vaccination and CD4 T cells after COVID-19. Study in general: Stimulation of the cells used overlapping spike peptide pools from SARS-CoV-2 and from the common cold coronaviruses HCoV-NL63, HCoV-OC43 and HCoV-229E. Whole-study results and caveats: Only post-vaccination samples contained a median approximately 84% of the reactive clones in convalescent patients.

Sequencing of DNA taken from cultured CD4+ T cells relied on the Oncomine TCR Beta short-read assay. Genomic DNA was isolated from CD4+ T cells that had been cultured. TCRdb reanalysed the PCR reads using MiXCR and keeps one entry per CDR3 protein. The sample lists roughly 10,000 distinct CDR3 sequences; about 29% were seen once. The treatment was: 10-day PBMC culture with coronavirus spike peptide pools or control peptides (ViraFEST assay). Researchers collected the unexposed donor's CD4+ T cells before the COVID-19 pandemic (2011-2018). Expansion of antigen-specific T cells with peptide pools by ViraFEST preceded sequencing of TCRs. The authors isolated CD4+ T cells by negative selection after approximately ten days of culture. As for this clonotype: As yet, its antigen is unknown.

V shed 0 bases and J 3 bases; nucleotides not matched to a gene: 1. Germline loops: CDR1 MRHNA, CDR2 SNTAGT. This CDR3 has 16 amino acids. This chain connects TRBV6-4 to TRBJ2-2, with TRBD1 identical over 10 bases. Sequencing used CD4+ T cells from blood, cultured in vitro. This TCR derives from a human donor in good health. In DNA form, the CDR3 reads TGTGCCAGCAGTGACTCTGACAGGGGGCACACCGGGGAGCTGTTTTTT. As protein: CASSDSDRGHTGELFF.